The sequence of this T cell receptor beta chain was determined in a study of post-analysis software for immune sequencing data. Study-level information: As for disease course, relapsing-remitting, secondary progressive and progressive-relapsing multiple sclerosis were all included.

This clonotype showed up just a few times. Its target is unknown. Broader study findings: F measure grouped same-batch samples tightly together. A handful of TRBV segments were significantly more frequent in patients than in controls. TRBV5-6, TRBV5-1 and TRBV20-1 were among these segments. The study found significantly lower normalized Chao1 diversity in multiple sclerosis patients than in controls.

The CDR3 contains 13 residues. Germline V gene data show CDR1 as SGHRS and CDR2 as YFSETQ. With 0 bases clipped from V and 6 bases from J, the junction kept 2 bases outside the gene matches. Unique molecular identifiers tagged the TCR beta cDNA libraries. TCRdb passed the PCR reads through MiXCR, listing each CDR3 protein once. The sample shows a few hundred thousand distinct CDR3 sequences, roughly 45% of them seen only once. V gene TRBV5-1 combines with J gene TRBJ1-2; 7 bases are shared with TRBD1. What was sequenced was blood. This TCR derives from a girl aged 10-17 years with multiple sclerosis. CDR3 sequence reads: CASSLVGTDGYTF. The CDR3 DNA is TGCGCCAGCAGCTTGGTCGGGACAGATGGCTACACCTTC.